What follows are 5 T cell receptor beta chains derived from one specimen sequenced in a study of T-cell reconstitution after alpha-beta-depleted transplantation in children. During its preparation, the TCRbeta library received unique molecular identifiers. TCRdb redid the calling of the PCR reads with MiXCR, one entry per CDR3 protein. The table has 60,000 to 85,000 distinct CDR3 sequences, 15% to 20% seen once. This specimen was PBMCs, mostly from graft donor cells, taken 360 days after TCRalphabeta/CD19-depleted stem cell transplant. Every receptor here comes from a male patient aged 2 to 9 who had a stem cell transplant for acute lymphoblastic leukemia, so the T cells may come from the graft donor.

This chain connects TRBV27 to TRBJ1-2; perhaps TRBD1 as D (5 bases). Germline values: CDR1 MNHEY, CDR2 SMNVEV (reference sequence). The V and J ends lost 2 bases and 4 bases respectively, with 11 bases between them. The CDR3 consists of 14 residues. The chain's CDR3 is CASSLQRGVYGYTF. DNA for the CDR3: TGTGCCAGCAGTTTACAGCGGGGGGTCTATGGCTACACCTTC.

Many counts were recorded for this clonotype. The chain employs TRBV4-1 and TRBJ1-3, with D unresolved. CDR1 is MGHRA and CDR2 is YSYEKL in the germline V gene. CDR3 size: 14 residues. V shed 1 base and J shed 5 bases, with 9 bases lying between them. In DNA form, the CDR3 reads TGCGCCAGCAGCCAAGGGGTCCGTCGAAACACCATATATTTT. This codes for CASSQGVRRNTIYF.

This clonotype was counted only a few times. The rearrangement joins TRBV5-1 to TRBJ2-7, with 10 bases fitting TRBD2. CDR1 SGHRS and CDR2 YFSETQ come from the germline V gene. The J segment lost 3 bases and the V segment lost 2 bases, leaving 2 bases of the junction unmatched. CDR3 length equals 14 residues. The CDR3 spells CASSLPSGSYEQYF. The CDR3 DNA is TGCGCCAGCAGCTTACCTAGCGGGAGCTACGAGCAGTACTTC.

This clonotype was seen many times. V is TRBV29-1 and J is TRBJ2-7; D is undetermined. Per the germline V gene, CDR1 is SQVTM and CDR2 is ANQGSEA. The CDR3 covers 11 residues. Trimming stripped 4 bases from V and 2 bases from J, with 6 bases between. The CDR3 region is CSVGRAYEQYF. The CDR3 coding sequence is TGCAGCGTTGGTAGAGCCTACGAGCAGTACTTC.

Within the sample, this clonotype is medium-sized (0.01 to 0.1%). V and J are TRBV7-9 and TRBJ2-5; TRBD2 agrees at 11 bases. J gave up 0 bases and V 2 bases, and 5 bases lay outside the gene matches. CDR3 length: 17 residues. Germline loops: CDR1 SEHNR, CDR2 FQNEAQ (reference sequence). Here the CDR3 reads CASSLSRTSGYQETQYF. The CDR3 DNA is TGTGCCAGCAGCTTAAGCCGGACTAGCGGGTACCAAGAGACCCAGTACTTC.